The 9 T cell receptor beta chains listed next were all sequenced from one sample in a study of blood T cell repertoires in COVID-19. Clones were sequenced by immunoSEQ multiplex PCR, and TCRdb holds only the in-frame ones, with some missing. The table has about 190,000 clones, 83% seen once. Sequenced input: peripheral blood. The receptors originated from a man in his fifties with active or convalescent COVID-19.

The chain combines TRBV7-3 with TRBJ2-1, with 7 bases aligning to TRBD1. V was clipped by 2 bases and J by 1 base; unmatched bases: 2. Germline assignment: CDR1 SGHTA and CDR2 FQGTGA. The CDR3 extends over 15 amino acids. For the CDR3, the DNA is TGTGCCAGCAGCTTAGAACAGGGGTCCTACAATGAGCAGTTCTTC. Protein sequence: CASSLEQGSYNEQFF.

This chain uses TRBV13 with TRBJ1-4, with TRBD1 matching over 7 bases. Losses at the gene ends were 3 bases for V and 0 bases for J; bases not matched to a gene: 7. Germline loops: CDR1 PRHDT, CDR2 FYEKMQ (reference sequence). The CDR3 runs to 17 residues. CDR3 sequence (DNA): TGTGCCAGCAGCTTTGGCAGGGACAGCCCAACTAATGAAAAACTGTTTTTT. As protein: CASSFGRDSPTNEKLFF.

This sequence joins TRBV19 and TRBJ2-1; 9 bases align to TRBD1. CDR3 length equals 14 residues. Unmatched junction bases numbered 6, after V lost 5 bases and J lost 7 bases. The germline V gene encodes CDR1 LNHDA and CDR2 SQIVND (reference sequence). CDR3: CASSEQGAGNEQFF. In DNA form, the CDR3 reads TGTGCCAGTAGTGAACAGGGGGCTGGGAATGAGCAGTTCTTC.

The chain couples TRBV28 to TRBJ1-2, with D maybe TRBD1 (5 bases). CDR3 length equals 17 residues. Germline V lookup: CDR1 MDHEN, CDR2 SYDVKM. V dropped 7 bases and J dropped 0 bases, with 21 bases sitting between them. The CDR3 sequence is CASTFTSGQSPNYGYTF. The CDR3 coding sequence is TGTGCCAGCACCTTTACCTCAGGACAATCACCTAACTATGGCTACACCTTC.

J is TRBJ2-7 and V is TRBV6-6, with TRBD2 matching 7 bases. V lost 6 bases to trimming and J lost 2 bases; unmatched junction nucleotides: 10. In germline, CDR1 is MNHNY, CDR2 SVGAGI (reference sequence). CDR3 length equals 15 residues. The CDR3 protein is CASSSNREVPYEQYF. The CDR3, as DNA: TGTGCCAGCAGCTCCAACCGGGAGGTCCCCTACGAGCAGTACTTC.

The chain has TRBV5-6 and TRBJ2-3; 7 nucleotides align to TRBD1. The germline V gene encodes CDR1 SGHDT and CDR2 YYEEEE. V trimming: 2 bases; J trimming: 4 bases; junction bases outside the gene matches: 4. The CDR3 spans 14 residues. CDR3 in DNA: TGTGCCAGCAGCTTACAGGGGTTGGCAGATACGCAGTATTTT. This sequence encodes CASSLQGLADTQYF.

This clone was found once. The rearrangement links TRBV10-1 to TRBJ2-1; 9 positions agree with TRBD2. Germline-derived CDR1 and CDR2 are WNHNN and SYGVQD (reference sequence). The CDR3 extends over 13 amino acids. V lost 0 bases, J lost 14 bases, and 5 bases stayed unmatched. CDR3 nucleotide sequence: TGCGCCAGCAGTGAGTCGTCGGCTAGCGGGGAGTTCTTC. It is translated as CASSESSASGEFF.

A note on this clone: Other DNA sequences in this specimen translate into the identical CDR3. The CDR3 DNA sequence: TGTGCCAGCAGCTTAGGTAGAGCTGAAGCTTTCTTT. It specifies CASSLGRAEAFF. The chain combines TRBV7-9 with TRBJ1-1; D is undetermined. V was shortened by 1 base and J by 6 bases, with 6 bases between the two germline ends. There are 12 residues in the CDR3. Germline-derived CDR1 and CDR2 are SEHNR and FQNEAQ (reference sequence). The whole variable domain, filled in from reference TRBV7-9 and TRBJ1-1, reads DTGVSQNPRHKITKRGQNVTFRCDPISEHNRLYWYRQTLGQGPEFLTYFQNEAQLEKSRLLSDRFSAERPKGSFSTLEIQRTEQGDSAMYLCASSLGRAEAFFGQGTRLTVV.

This chain's CDR3 is CASRLVPSRLGSCDTQYF. Here the CDR3 DNA reads TGTGCAAGTCGCTTAGTCCCCTCGCGTCTAGGAAGTTGTGATACGCAGTATTTT. V gene TRBV12-2 combines with J gene TRBJ2-3; the table names TRBD2, a call not compared with the DNA. TRBV12-2 corresponds to a pseudogene. The CDR3 runs 18 residues.